This TCR beta chain was captured by sequencing in a study of circulating CD8 cells and anti-PD-1 response in melanoma. For the study at large: Complete or partial response defined responders; stable or progressive disease, non-responders.

Sorting of live CD3+CD8+TCRalphabeta+ cells by PD-1 and/or TIGIT gave four subsets. Relative to its sample, this clonotype is large (0.1 to 1%). Antigen specificity is unknown. Study results and caveats: Patients included both untreated and previously treated individuals. PD-1 and DPOS subsets showed similar, higher clonality than DNEG. Experiments were generally run without replicates.

V lost 5 bases and J lost 3, with 10 bases in between. CDR1 is SQVTM and CDR2 is ANQGSEA in the germline V gene. This CDR3 is 12 amino acids long. Using roughly 16 ng of total RNA, TCR libraries were made with the QIAseq Immune Repertoire TCR panel. TCRdb redid the calling of the reads with MiXCR, one entry per CDR3 protein. Among several hundred distinct CDR3 sequences listed, less than 12% were seen once. The TCR comes from a human donor with melanoma. The specimen was CD8+ T cells from PBMCs, collected at baseline or after one month of anti-PD-1 therapy (not recorded which). The V and J genes are TRBV29-1 and TRBJ1-1; D unresolved. The CDR3 loop reads CSVLWGYTEAFF. The CDR3 region has the DNA TGCAGCGTTCTTTGGGGATACACTGAAGCTTTCTTT.